This T cell receptor beta chain appears in the sequencing data of a study of blood T cell repertoires in COVID-19. Looking at the study overall: COVID-19 samples from acute and convalescent phases originated in the United States, Italy and Spain. Sample material is recorded as cDNA or gDNA derived from T cells, B-cell-depleted T cells, or PBMCs.

The data were produced by immunoSEQ multiplex PCR, yet TCRdb's version contains in-frame clones alone and is incomplete. The sample records some 97,000 clones, more than 75% being singletons. This CDR3 contains 11 residues. Germline lookup yields CDR1 MNHEY and CDR2 SVGEGT. Trimming shortened V by 4 bases and J by 4 bases, and 3 bases separated the two germline ends. This TCR was sampled from a human donor in a cohort sampled during active COVID-19. This rearrangement joins TRBV6-2 or TRBV6-3 to TRBJ2-3; D is uncertain. The specimen sequenced was peripheral blood. The CDR3 DNA reads as TGTGCCAGCAGTTTAGCAGATACGCAGTATTTT. Protein: CASSLADTQYF.